The source of this T cell receptor beta chain is a study of T cells after yellow fever vaccination. Whole-study findings and limits: Most primary-vaccination clones recurred post-booster (approximately 96% CD4, over 70% CD8). On day 0, almost all vaccine-responding clonotypes were undetectable in sorted memory subsets.

TCRdb re-called the 5' RACE reads through MiXCR, storing one row per CDR3 protein. Of roughly 30,000 distinct CDR3 sequences listed, about 10% were seen once; the top ten hold approximately 12%. As to this clonotype: A much larger clone sits a single nucleotide away, making a read error possible.

This CDR3 is 12 amino acids long. Germline V gene sequence: CDR1 SGHRS, CDR2 YFSETQ. Trimming left V 1 base short and J 3 bases short, with 5 bases between. This sequence originates from a man between 18 and 29 years old who received the YFV17D yellow fever vaccine. The sample was PBMCs, either bulk or a sorted T-cell subset (CD4+, CD8+, memory, or dextramer-sorted; not recorded which), taken roughly 14 days after the first yellow fever vaccination. The rearrangement joins TRBV5-1 to TRBJ2-7; no definite D call. In nucleotides, the CDR3 is TGCGCCAGCAGCTTGTGCAGCTACGAGCAGTACTTC. Encoded protein: CASSLCSYEQYF.